The 26 T cell receptor beta chains in this list originate from one sample, sequenced in a study of T cell changes during pregnancy in multiple sclerosis. The table came from immunoSEQ multiplex PCR; TCRdb's copy has only in-frame clones and leaves some out. The sample has fewer than 90,000 clones; just under 95% are singletons. The starting material was peripheral blood, obtained in the third trimester of pregnancy. All receptors derive from a female donor in good health, enrolled as a control in a pregnancy study.

The V call is TRBV27, the J call TRBJ2-7; 8 nucleotides align to TRBD1. Germline CDR1 is MNHEY and CDR2 is SMNVEV (reference sequence). The ends lost 0 bases at V and 5 bases at J; junction bases unmatched: 3. The CDR3 runs 14 residues. This CDR3 reads CASSLSTGVDEQYF. The DNA of the CDR3 is TGTGCCAGCAGTTTATCGACAGGGGTCGACGAGCAGTACTTC.

The J gene is TRBJ2-3, the V gene TRBV27, with a tentative D call TRBD1 (7 bases). V was shortened by 6 bases and J by 3 bases, with 16 bases between the two germline ends. CDR3 length: 15 amino acids. Germline V CDR1 and CDR2: MNHEY, SMNVEV (reference sequence). The CDR3 bases are TGTGCCAGCAGCCGACAGGGAGGAACAACAGATACGCAGTATTTT. This translates into CASSRQGGTTDTQYF.

This clone was counted a single time. This chain's CDR3 is CASTGGNNSPLHF. In nucleotides, the CDR3 is TGTGCCAGCACAGGGGGCAACAATTCACCCCTCCACTTT. The chain employs TRBV7-9 and TRBJ1-6, with 8 nucleotides matching TRBD1. The CDR3 contains 13 residues. V shed 7 bases, J shed 7 bases, and the junction held 3 bases outside the gene matches. Germline V lookup: CDR1 SEHNR, CDR2 FQNEAQ (reference sequence).

The genes are TRBV5-1 and TRBJ1-4; the D gene is possibly TRBD1 (6 bases). V was cut by 2 bases and J by 3 bases, with 8 bases left in between. Germline V CDR1 and CDR2: SGHRS, YFSETQ. The CDR3 length is 14 residues. DNA of the CDR3: TGCGCCAGCAGCTTAAAGGGGGCTAATGAAAAACTGTTTTTT. Its translation: CASSLKGANEKLFF. Full variable domain (missing parts from reference TRBV5-1 and TRBJ1-4): KAGVTQTPRYLIKTRGQQVTLSCSPISGHRSVSWYQQTPGQGLQFLFEYFSETQRNKGNFPGRFSGRQFSNSRSEMNVSTLELGDSALYLCASSLKGANEKLFFGSGTQLSVL.

The chain links TRBV25-1 to TRBJ2-2; a possible D gene is TRBD2 (7 bases). Trimming pared 8 bases from V and 5 bases from J, leaving 18 bases between. In germline, CDR1 is MGHDK, CDR2 SYGVNS. The CDR3 covers 15 residues. CDR3 DNA sequence: TGTGCCAGCGGAGGGGGGGGTCTGGGAACCGGGGAGCTGTTTTTT. Amino acid sequence: CASGGGGLGTGELFF.

The chain couples TRBV6-1 to TRBJ2-7; 9 bases map to TRBD2. Trimming took 9 bases from V and 2 from J; bases not matched to a gene: 8. The CDR3 spans 14 residues. Germline CDR1 and CDR2: MNHNS and SASEGT. This chain's CDR3 is CASGWASGTYEQYF. As DNA, the CDR3 is TGTGCCAGTGGGTGGGCTAGCGGGACCTACGAGCAGTACTTC.

V gene TRBV27 combines with J gene TRBJ2-7; no reliable D call. Germline loops: CDR1 MNHEY, CDR2 SMNVEV (reference sequence). This CDR3 is 12 amino acids long. V dropped 2 bases and J dropped 3 bases, with 5 bases sitting between them. The CDR3 sequence is CASSLLGYEQYF. CDR3 bases: TGTGCCAGCAGTTTACTCGGCTACGAGCAGTACTTC.

This chain uses TRBV19 with TRBJ1-1; no definite D call. Germline V gene sequence: CDR1 LNHDA, CDR2 SQIVND (reference sequence). V dropped 6 bases and J dropped 7 bases, with 12 bases sitting between them. The CDR3 spans 12 residues. The CDR3 DNA sequence: TGTGCCAGTAGCGGCGGGGAACTTGAAGCTTTCTTT. Translation: CASSGGELEAFF.

This clone appeared a single time. The chain couples TRBV27 to TRBJ2-3, with D unclear. The CDR3 has 15 residues. Deletions cut 5 bases from V and 7 bases from J, with 19 bases between. Germline V gene lookup returns CDR1 MNHEY and CDR2 SMNVEV (reference sequence). CDR3 sequence reads: CASSHPSTHKNTQYF. The CDR3 DNA reads as TGTGCCAGCAGTCACCCGTCCACACACAAGAATACGCAGTATTTT.

The rearrangement uses TRBV4-1 and TRBJ2-1; 9 nucleotides match TRBD2. V dropped 4 bases and J dropped 10; count of bases not matched to a gene: 14. The CDR3 sequence is 16 residues long. CDR1 and CDR2 (germline): MGHRA, YSYEKL. The DNA for the CDR3 is TGCGCCAGCAGCCCTCCCGAGACTAGCGGCCTCGGAGAGCAGTTCTTC. As protein: CASSPPETSGLGEQFF.

The rearrangement uses TRBV5-1 and TRBJ2-5; the match to TRBD1 covers 10 bases. From germline, CDR1 is SGHRS and CDR2 YFSETQ. After removal of 0 bases from V and 3 bases from J, the junction contained 2 bases not matched to a gene. This CDR3 region has 15 residues. The CDR3 DNA sequence: TGCGCCAGCAGCTTGGCCGGGACAGGGGAAGAGACCCAGTACTTC. Translating gives CASSLAGTGEETQYF. The variable domain in full, with the rest retrieved from reference TRBV5-1 and TRBJ2-5, is KAGVTQTPRYLIKTRGQQVTLSCSPISGHRSVSWYQQTPGQGLQFLFEYFSETQRNKGNFPGRFSGRQFSNSRSEMNVSTLELGDSALYLCASSLAGTGEETQYFGPGTRLLVL.

This clone appeared a single time. The genes are TRBV28 and TRBJ2-3; the match to TRBD2 covers 7 bases. V shed 3 bases and J 2 bases; nucleotides not matched to a gene: 14. The CDR3 length is 18 residues. Germline values: CDR1 MDHEN, CDR2 SYDVKM. For the CDR3, the DNA is TGTGCCAGCAGTTTTGAGGGCTACGGGCGGGAGTACACAGATACGCAGTATTTT. Translating it yields CASSFEGYGREYTDTQYF.

This chain connects TRBV28 to TRBJ2-1, with 9 bases aligning to TRBD2. The CDR3 contains 15 residues. Unmatched junction bases numbered 6, after V lost 3 bases and J lost 6 bases. Germline V gene sequence: CDR1 MDHEN, CDR2 SYDVKM. The CDR3, as DNA: TGTGCCAGCAGTTTTGGATTAGCGGGAGTCAATGAGCAGTTCTTC. Amino acid sequence: CASSFGLAGVNEQFF.

The genes are TRBV5-1 and TRBJ2-1, with D unresolved. There are 11 residues in the CDR3. The germline V gene encodes CDR1 SGHRS and CDR2 YFSETQ. V lost 1 base and J lost 9, with 5 bases in between. The CDR3 is CASSLSGEQFF. CDR3 sequence (DNA): TGCGCCAGCAGCTTGTCAGGTGAGCAGTTCTTC.

The rearrangement joins TRBV28 to TRBJ2-1; tentatively, D is TRBD2 (5 bases). This CDR3 is built from 13 residues. Trimming shortened V by 10 bases and J by 5 bases, and 15 bases separated the two germline ends. Germline V gene lookup returns CDR1 MDHEN and CDR2 SYDVKM. CDR3 amino acids: CATLLGVDNEQFF. The CDR3 DNA reads TGTGCCACCCTCCTGGGAGTGGACAATGAGCAGTTCTTC.

The chain couples TRBV7-9 to TRBJ2-7; 10 bases are shared with TRBD1. The ends lost 3 bases at V and 4 bases at J; junction bases unmatched: 6. This CDR3 contains 15 residues. The germline V gene has CDR1 SEHNR and CDR2 FQNEAQ (reference sequence). DNA for the CDR3: TGTGCCAGCAGCTTTGACAGGGGGCCGCTTTACGAGCAGTACTTC. Translation gives CASSFDRGPLYEQYF.

As DNA, the CDR3 is TGTGCCAGCAGTGAAGGACAGGGCCTAAATCAGCCCCAGCATTTT. The encoded protein is CASSEGQGLNQPQHF. The chain employs TRBV6-1 and TRBJ1-5, with 7 positions matching TRBD1. V shed 1 base and J 4 bases; nucleotides not matched to a gene: 4. Germline V CDR1 and CDR2: MNHNS, SASEGT. CDR3 length: 15 residues.

This clone showed up just once. The V and J genes are TRBV9 and TRBJ2-5; possible D gene TRBD2, 6 bases. Trimming stripped 3 bases from V and 5 bases from J, with 26 bases between. Germline CDR1 reads SGDLS; CDR2 reads YYNGEE. The CDR3 length is 18 residues. Here the CDR3 reads CASSAHPGLPVSGETQYF. The CDR3 coding sequence is TGTGCCAGCAGCGCCCACCCGGGACTTCCCGTCTCAGGGGAGACCCAGTACTTC. The full variable domain, completed using reference TRBV9 and TRBJ2-5, is DSGVTQTPKHLITATGQRVTLRCSPRSGDLSVYWYQQSLDQGLQFLIQYYNGEERAKGNILERFSAQQFPDLHSELNLSSLELGDSALYFCASSAHPGLPVSGETQYFGPGTRLLVL.

The chain couples TRBV10-3 to TRBJ2-1, with 9 nucleotides matching TRBD1. Trimming at V came to 10 bases and at J to 7 bases, leaving 14 bases not matched to a gene. Germline CDR1 ENHRY, CDR2 SYGVKD. The CDR3 is 15 residues long. CDR3 amino acids: CATSSDRGFRNEQFF. Here the CDR3 DNA reads TGTGCCACTTCGTCGGACAGGGGATTTCGGAATGAGCAGTTCTTC.

The CDR3 here is CASSTDRGQFF. The CDR3, as DNA: TGTGCCAGCAGCACGGACAGGGGGCAGTTCTTC. The chain has TRBV7-9 and TRBJ2-1, with 9 bases that match TRBD1. The V segment lost 5 bases and the J segment 12 bases; nucleotides outside the gene matches: 2. The germline CDR1 and CDR2 sequences are SEHNR and FQNEAQ (reference sequence). The CDR3 runs 11 residues.

This chain links TRBV14 with TRBJ2-7; D might be TRBD2 (5 bases). Trimming left V 4 bases short and J 2 bases short, with 18 bases between. Germline V gene sequence: CDR1 SGHDN, CDR2 FVKESK. This CDR3 contains 16 residues. The CDR3 nucleotides are TGTGCCAGCAGCCGGGATGGGGTGGTCGGGACCTACGAGCAGTACTTC. Its protein product is CASSRDGVVGTYEQYF.

This clone was observed once. The CDR3, as DNA: TGCGCCAGCTCACGGACAGACTCTGGGGCCAACGTCCTGACTTTC. As protein: CASSRTDSGANVLTF. The V gene is TRBV5-1, the J gene TRBJ2-6, with a weak D call TRBD1 (6 bases). The CDR3 contains 15 residues. Trimming removed 7 bases at V and 0 bases at J, with 11 bases between. Germline loops: CDR1 SGHRS, CDR2 YFSETQ.

The chain couples TRBV27 to TRBJ2-1; D unresolved. Germline V gives CDR1 MNHEY, CDR2 SMNVEV (reference sequence). V lost 2 bases, J lost 4 bases, and 12 bases lay in between. CDR3 size: 15 residues. CDR3 residues: CASSLRSGFYNEQFF. Written as DNA, the CDR3 is TGTGCCAGCAGTTTACGGAGTGGATTTTACAATGAGCAGTTCTTC.

The genes are TRBV28 and TRBJ2-3; D perhaps matches TRBD1 (5 bases). CDR3 length equals 14 residues. Germline V lookup: CDR1 MDHEN, CDR2 SYDVKM. Between the trimmed V and J ends, which lost 6 bases and 2 bases, there was a span of 12 bases. In nucleotides, the CDR3 is TGTGCCAGCAGCCGTAACAGGTACACAGATACGCAGTATTTT. Its protein product is CASSRNRYTDTQYF.

The rearrangement links TRBV5-4 to TRBJ2-1, with 14 bases lining up with TRBD2. V trimming: 0 bases; J trimming: 8 bases; junction bases outside the gene matches: 1. Looked up from germline, CDR1 is SGHNT and CDR2 is YYREEE (reference sequence). The CDR3 runs to 15 residues. The CDR3 region is CASSLETSGRDEQFF. As DNA, the CDR3 is TGTGCCAGCAGCTTGGAGACTAGCGGGAGGGATGAGCAGTTCTTC.

The sample holds a few counts of this clone. The CDR3 protein is CASSTQTGLGAKNIQYF. CDR3 coding DNA: TGTGCCAGCAGCACCCAGACAGGGTTAGGGGCCAAAAACATTCAGTACTTC. J is TRBJ2-4 and V is TRBV13; 7 bases fit TRBD1. Trimming at V came to 5 bases and at J to 1 base, leaving 11 bases not matched to a gene. The CDR3 has 17 amino acids. CDR1 is PRHDT, CDR2 FYEKMQ, per germline (reference sequence).